This TCR beta chain was retrieved from a study of T cells in Graves' hyperthyroidism and ophthalmopathy. General study findings and limits: Most thyroid clonotypes that were expanded above 0.001 also turned up in blood.

Authors of the study amplified TCR beta CDR3 regions from RNA transcripts. Researchers ran a first-round RT-PCR on the TCR CDR3 using the HTBI primer set. TCRdb fed the multiplex PCR reads into MiXCR, producing one record per CDR3 protein. The sample records roughly 580,000 distinct CDR3 sequences, roughly 13% being singletons. This clonotype was seen a few times. Its cognate antigen is unknown. Patients having uncontrolled infection, another autoimmune disease, pregnancy or lactation were not included. The source of the PBMCs was about 10 ml of fresh peripheral blood. Germline CDR1 and CDR2: LGHNA and YSLEER. Trimming took 2 bases from V and 2 from J; bases not matched to a gene: 2. The length of the CDR3 is 14 residues.

This sequence originates from a woman in her 30s with Graves' hyperthyroidism that later progressed to Graves' ophthalmopathy. Sequencing was done on a sample of blood. J is TRBJ1-1 and V is TRBV4-3, with 7 nucleotides matching TRBD1. For the CDR3, the DNA is TGCGCCAGCAGCCAATACAGGGGTAACACTGAAGCTTTCTTT. It yields the protein CASSQYRGNTEAFF.